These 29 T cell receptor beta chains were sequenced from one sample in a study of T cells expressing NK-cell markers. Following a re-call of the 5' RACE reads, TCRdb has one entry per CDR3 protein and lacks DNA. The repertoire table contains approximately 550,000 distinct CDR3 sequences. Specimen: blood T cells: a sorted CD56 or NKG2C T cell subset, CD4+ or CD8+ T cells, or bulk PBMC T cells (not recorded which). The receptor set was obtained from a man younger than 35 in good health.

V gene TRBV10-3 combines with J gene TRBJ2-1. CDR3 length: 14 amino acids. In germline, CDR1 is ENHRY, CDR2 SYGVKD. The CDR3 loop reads CAISDKRSGNEQFF.

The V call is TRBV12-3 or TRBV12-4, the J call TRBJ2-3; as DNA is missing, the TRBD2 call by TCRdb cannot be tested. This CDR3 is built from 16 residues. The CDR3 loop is CASSSRLAGVPDTQYF.

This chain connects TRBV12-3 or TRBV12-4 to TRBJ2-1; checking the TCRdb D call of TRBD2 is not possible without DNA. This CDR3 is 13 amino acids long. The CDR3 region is CASRLGGVNEQFF.

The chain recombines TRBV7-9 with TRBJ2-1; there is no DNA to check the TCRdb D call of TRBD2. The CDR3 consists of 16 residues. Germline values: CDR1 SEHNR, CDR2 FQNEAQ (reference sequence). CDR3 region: CASSLALAGGPGEQFF.

CDR3 region: CSVGEGIDTQYF. This chain uses TRBV29-1 with TRBJ2-5; absent DNA, TCRdb's TRBD2 call cannot be checked. The CDR3 runs 12 residues. Germline CDR1 SQVTM, CDR2 ANQGSEA.

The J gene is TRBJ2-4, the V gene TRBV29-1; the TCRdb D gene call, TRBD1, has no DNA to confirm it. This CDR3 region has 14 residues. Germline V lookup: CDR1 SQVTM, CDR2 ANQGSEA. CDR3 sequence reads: CSVAVERIGSIQYF.

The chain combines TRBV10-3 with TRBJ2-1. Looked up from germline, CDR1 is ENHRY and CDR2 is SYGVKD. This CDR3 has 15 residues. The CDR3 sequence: CAITGLGVPYNEQFF.

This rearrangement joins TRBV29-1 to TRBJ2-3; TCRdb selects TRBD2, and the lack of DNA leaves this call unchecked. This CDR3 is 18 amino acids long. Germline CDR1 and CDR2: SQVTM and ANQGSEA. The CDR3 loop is CSVEDPWSGGRRTDTQYF.

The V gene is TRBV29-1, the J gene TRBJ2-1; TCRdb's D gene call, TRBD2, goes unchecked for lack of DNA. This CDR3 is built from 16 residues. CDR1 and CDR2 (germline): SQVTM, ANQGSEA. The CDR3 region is CSVGLSGSSSYNEQFF.

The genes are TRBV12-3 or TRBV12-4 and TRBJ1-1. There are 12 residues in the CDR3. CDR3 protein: CASRQDHPEAFF.

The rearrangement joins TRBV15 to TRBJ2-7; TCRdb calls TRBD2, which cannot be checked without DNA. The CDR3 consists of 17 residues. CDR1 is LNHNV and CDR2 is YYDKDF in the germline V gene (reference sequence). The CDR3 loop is CATSRDRGPDTYYEQYF.

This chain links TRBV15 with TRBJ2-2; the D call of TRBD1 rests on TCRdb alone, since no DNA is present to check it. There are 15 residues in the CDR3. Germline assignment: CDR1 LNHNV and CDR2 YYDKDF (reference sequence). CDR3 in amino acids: CATSEGQGNTGELFF.

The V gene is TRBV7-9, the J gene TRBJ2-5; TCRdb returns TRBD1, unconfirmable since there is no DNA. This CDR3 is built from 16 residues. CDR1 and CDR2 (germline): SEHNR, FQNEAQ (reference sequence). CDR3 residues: CASSPRTGGKQETQYF.

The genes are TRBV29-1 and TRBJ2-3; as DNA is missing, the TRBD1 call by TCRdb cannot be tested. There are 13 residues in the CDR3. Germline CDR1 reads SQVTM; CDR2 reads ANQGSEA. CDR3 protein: CSVRPRGTDTQYF.

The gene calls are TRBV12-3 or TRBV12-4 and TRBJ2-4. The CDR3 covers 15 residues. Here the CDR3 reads CASSLAWRQKNIQYF.

CDR3 sequence reads: CASKGRDTGELFF. This rearrangement joins TRBV6-2 or TRBV6-3 to TRBJ2-2. CDR1 is MNHEY and CDR2 is SVGEGT in the germline V gene. This CDR3 contains 13 residues.

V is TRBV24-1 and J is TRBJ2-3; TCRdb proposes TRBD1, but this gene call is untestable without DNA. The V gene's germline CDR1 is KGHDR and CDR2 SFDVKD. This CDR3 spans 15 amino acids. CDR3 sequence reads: CATSDPETGSDTQYF.

Here the CDR3 reads CSASLGTTAYNEQFF. The chain employs TRBV20-1 and TRBJ2-1. CDR1 and CDR2 from the germline V gene are DFQATT and SNEGSKA (reference sequence). The CDR3 has 15 residues.

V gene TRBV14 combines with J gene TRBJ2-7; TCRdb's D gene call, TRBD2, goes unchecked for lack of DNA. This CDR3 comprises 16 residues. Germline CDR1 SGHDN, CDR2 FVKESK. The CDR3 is CASSQDRTSGFREQYF. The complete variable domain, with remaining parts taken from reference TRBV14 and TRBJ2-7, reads EAGVTQFPSHSVIEKGQTVTLRCDPISGHDNLYWYRRVMGKEIKFLLHFVKESKQDESGMPNNRFLAERTGGTYSTLKVQPAELEDSGVYFCASSQDRTSGFREQYFGPGTRLTVT.

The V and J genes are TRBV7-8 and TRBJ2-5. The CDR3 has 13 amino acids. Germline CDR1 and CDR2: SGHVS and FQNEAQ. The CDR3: CASSLGVFETQYF.

Here the CDR3 reads CASSSVLAGRREQYF. The gene calls are TRBV7-2 and TRBJ2-7; absent DNA, TCRdb's TRBD2 call cannot be checked. The CDR3 loop spans 15 amino acids. Per the germline V gene, CDR1 is SGHTA and CDR2 is FQGNSA. The variable domain in full, with the rest retrieved from reference TRBV7-2 and TRBJ2-7, is GAGVSQSPSNKVTEKGKDVELRCDPISGHTALYWYRQSLGQGLEFLIYFQGNSAPDKSGLPSDRFSAERTGGSVSTLTIQRTQQEDSAVYLCASSSVLAGRREQYFGPGTRLTVT.

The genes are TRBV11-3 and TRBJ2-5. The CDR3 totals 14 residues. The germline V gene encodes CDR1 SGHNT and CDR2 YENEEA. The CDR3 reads CATRAYQDGETQYF.

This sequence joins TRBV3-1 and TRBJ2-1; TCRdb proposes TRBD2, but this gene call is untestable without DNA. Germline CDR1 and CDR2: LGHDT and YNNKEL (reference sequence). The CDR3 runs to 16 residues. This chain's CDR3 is CASSHRGTGGRDEQFF.

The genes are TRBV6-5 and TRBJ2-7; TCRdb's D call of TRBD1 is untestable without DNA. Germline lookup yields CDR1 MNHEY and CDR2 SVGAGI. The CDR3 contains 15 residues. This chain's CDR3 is CASSYYRGSSYEQYF.

This CDR3 reads CASSSRGRYGYTF. V gene TRBV12-3 or TRBV12-4 combines with J gene TRBJ1-2; TCRdb gives TRBD1 as the D gene, but with no DNA this cannot be confirmed. CDR3 length: 13 residues.

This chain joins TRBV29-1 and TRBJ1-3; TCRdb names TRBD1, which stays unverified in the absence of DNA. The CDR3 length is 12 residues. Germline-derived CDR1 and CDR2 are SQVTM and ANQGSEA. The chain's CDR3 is CSVRTGGDTIYF.

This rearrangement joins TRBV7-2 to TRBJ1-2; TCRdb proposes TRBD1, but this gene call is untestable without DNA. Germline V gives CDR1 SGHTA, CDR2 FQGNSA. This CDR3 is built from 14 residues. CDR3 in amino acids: CASSASLVSYGYTF.

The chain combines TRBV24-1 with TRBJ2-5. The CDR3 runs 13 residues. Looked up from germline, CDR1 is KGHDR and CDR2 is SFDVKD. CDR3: CATTAGSEETQYF.

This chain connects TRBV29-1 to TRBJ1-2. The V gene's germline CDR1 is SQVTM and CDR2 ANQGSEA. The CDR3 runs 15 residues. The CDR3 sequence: CSVVGAGKPNYGYTF.